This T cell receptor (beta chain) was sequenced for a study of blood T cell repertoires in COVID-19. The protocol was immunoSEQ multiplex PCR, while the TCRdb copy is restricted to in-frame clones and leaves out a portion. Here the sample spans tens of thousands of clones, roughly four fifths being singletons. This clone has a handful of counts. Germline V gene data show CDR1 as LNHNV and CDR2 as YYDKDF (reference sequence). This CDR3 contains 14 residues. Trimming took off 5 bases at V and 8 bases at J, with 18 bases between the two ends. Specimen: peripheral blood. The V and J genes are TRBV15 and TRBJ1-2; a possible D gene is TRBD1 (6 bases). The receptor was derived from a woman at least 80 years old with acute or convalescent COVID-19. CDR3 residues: CATSVGEGTQGYTF. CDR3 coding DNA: TGTGCCACCAGCGTCGGGGAGGGGACACAAGGCTACACCTTC.